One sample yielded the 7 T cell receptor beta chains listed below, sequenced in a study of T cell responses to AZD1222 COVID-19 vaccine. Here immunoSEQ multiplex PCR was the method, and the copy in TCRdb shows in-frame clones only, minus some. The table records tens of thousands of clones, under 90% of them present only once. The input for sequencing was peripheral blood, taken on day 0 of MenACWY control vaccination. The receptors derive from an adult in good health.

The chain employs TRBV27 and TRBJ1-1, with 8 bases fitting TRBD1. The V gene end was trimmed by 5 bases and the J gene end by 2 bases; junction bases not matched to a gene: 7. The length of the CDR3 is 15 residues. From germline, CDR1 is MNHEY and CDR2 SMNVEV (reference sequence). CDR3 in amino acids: CASSPLQGGNTEAFF. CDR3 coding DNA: TGTGCCAGCAGTCCTCTACAGGGGGGAAACACTGAAGCTTTCTTT.

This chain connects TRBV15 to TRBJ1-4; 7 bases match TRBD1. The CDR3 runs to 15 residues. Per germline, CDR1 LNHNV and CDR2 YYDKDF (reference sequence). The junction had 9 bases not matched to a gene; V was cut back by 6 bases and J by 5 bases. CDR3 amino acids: CATRGSKGGNEKLFF. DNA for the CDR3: TGTGCCACCAGGGGCTCAAAAGGGGGCAATGAAAAACTGTTTTTT.

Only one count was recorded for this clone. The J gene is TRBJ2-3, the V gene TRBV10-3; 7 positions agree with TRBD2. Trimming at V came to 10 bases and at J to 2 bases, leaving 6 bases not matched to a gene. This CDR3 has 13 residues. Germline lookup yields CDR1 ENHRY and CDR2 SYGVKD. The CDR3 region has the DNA TGTGCCACACTGCGGGGGACCACAGATACGCAGTATTTT. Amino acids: CATLRGTTDTQYF.

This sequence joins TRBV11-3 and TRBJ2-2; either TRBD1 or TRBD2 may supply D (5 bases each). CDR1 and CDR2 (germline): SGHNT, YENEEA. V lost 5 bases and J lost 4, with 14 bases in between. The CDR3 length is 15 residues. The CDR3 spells CASSHGAALTGELFF. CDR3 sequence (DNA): TGTGCCAGCAGCCACGGGGCAGCACTCACCGGGGAGCTGTTTTTT.

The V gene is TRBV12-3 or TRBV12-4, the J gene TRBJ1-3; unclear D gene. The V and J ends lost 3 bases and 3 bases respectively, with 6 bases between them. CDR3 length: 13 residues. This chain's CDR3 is CASSFSIGNTIYF. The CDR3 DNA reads TGTGCCAGCAGTTTCTCCATTGGAAACACCATATATTTT.

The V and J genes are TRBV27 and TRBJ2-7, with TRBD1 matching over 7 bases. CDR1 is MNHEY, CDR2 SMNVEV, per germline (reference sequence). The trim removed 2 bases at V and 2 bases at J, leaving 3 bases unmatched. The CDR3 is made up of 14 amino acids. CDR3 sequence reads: CASSLTGVAYEQYF. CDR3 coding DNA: TGTGCCAGCAGTTTAACAGGGGTGGCCTACGAGCAGTACTTC.

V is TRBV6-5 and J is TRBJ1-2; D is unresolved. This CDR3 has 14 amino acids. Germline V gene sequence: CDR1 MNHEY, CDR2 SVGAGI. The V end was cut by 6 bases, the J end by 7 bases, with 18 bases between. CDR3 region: CASRLNPARSGYTF. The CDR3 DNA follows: TGTGCCAGCAGACTTAACCCCGCGCGTAGTGGCTACACCTTC.